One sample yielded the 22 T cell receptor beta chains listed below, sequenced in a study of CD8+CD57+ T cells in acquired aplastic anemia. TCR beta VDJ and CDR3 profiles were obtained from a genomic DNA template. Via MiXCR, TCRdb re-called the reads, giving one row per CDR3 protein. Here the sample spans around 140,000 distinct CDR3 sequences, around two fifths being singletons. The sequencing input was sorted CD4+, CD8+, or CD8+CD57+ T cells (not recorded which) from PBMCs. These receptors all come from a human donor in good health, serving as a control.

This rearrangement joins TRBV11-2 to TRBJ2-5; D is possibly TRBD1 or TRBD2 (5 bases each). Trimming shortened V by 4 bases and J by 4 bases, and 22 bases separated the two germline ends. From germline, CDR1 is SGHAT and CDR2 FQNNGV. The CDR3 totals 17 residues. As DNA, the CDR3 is TGTGCCAGCAGCTCAACCCGGGGACGCAGGGCGGGAGAGACCCAGTACTTC. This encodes CASSSTRGRRAGETQYF.

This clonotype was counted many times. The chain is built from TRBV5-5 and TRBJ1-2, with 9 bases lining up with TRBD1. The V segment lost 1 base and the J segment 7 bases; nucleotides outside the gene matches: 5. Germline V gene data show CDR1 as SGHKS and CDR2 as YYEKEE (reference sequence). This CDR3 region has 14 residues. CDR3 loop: CASSLLTGGSGYTF. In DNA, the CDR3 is TGTGCCAGCAGCTTGTTAACAGGGGGCTCTGGCTACACCTTC.

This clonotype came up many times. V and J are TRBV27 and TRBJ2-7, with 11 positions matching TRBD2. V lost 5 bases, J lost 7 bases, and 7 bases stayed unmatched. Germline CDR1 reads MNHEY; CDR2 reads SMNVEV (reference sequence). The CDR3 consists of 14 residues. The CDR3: CASSTGLAGGEQYF. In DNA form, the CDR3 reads TGTGCCAGCAGTACCGGACTAGCGGGTGGAGAGCAGTACTTC.

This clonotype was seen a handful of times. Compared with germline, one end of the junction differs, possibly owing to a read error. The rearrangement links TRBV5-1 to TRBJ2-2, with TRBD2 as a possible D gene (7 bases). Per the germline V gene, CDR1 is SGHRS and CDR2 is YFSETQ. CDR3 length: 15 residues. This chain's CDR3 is CASSLGGGHTEELFF. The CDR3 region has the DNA TGCGCCAGCAGCTTGGGCGGGGGCCACACCGAGGAGCTGTTTTTT.

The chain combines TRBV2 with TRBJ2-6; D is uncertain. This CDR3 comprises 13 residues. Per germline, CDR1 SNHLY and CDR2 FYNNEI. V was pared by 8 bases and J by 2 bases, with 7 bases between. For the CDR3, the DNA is TGTGCCAGCTCGAAAGCTGGGGCCAACGTCCTGACTTTC. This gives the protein CASSKAGANVLTF.

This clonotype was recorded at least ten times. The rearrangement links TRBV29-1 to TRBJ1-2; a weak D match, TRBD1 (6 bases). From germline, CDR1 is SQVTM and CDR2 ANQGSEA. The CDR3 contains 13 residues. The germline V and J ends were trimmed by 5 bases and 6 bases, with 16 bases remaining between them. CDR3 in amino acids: CSVRGQGLDGYTF. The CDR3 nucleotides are TGCAGCGTTCGTGGGCAGGGGCTGGATGGCTACACCTTC.

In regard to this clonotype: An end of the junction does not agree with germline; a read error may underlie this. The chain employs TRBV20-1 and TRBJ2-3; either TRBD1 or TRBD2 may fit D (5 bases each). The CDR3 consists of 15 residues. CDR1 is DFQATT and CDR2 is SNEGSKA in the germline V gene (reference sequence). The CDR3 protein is CSARGVAGRIDTQYF. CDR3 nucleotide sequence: TGCAGTGCGAGAGGGGTGGCTGGACGCATAGATACGCAGTATTTT.

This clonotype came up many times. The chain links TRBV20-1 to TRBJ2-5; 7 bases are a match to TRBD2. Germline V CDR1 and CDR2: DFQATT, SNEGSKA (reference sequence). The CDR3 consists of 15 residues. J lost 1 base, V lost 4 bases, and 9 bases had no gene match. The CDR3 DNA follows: TGCAGTGCTATGAGAGCGGGATCAAGCCAAGAGACCCAGTACTTC. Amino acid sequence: CSAMRAGSSQETQYF.

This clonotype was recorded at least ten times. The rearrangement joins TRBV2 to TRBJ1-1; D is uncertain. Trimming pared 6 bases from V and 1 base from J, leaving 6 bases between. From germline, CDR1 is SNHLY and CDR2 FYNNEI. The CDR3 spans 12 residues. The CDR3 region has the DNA TGTGCCAGCAGGGTGGCGAACACTGAAGCTTTCTTT. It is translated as CASRVANTEAFF.

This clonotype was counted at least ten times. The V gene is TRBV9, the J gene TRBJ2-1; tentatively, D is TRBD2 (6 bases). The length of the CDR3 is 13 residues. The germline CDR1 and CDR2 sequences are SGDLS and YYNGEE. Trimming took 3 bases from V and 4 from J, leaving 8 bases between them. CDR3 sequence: CASSEGTYNEQFF. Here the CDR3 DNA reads TGTGCCAGCAGCGAGGGGACTTACAATGAGCAGTTCTTC.

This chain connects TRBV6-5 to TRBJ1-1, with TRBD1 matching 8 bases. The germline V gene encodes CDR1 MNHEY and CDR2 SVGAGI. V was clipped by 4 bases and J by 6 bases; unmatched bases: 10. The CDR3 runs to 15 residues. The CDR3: CASSSRTGSNAEAFF. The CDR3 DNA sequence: TGTGCCAGCAGTTCCCGGACAGGGTCAAACGCTGAAGCTTTCTTT.

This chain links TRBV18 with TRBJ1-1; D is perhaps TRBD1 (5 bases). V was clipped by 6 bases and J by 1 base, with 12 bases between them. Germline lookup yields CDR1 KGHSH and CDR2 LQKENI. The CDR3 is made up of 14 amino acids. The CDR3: CASSRGAGNTEAFF. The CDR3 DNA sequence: TGTGCCAGCTCTAGAGGGGCAGGGAACACTGAAGCTTTCTTT.

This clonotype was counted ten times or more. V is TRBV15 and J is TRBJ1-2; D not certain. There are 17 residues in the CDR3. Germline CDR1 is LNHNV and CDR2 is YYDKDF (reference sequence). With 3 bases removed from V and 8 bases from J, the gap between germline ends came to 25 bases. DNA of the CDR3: TGTGCCACCAGCAGCAGAGCTTGGGCAGCCACCCGTGAAGGCTACACCTTC. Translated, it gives CATSSRAWAATREGYTF. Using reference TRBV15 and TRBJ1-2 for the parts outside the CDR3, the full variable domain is DAMVIQNPRYQVTQFGKPVTLSCSQTLNHNVMYWYQQKSSQAPKLLFHYYDKDFNNEADTPDNFQSRRPNTSFCFLDIRSPGLGDTAMYLCATSSRAWAATREGYTFGSGTRLTVV.

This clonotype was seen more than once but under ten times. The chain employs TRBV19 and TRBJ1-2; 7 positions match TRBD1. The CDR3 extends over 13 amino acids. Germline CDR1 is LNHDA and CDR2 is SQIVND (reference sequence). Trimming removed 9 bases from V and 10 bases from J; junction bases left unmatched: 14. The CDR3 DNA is TGTGCCAGCCGACCAGGGGGATCCGCCTACTACACCTTC. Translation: CASRPGGSAYYTF.

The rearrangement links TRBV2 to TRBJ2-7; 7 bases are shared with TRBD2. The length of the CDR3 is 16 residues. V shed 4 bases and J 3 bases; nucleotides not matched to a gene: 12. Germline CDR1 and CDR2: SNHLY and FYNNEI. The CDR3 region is CASSARRAGAHYEQYF. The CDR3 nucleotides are TGTGCCAGCAGTGCTAGAAGGGCGGGAGCCCACTACGAGCAGTACTTC.

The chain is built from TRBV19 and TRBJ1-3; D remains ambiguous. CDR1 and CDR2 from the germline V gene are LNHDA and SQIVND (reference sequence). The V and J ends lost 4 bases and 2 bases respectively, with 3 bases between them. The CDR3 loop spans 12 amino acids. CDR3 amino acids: CASSKTGNTIYF. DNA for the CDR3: TGTGCCAGTAGTAAGACTGGAAACACCATATATTTT.

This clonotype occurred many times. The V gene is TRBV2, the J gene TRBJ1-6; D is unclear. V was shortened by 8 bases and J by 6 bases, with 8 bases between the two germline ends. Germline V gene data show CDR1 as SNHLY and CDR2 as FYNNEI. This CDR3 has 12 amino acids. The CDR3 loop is CASEVGNSPLHF. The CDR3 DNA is TGTGCCAGCGAAGTGGGTAATTCACCCCTCCACTTT.

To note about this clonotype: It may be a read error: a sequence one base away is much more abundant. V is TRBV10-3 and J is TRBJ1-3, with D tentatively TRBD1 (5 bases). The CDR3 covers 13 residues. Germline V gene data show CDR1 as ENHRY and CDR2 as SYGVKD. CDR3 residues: CASSDSFRNTLYF. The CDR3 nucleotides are TGTGCCAGCAGTGACAGTTTTCGAAACACCTTATATTTT.

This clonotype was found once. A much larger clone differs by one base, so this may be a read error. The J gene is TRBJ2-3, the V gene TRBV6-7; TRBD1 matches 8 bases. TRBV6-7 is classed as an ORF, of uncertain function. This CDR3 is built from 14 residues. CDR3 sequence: CARRTTGGTDTQYF. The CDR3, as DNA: TGTGCCCGCAGGACGACAGGGGGCACAGATACGCAGTATTTT.

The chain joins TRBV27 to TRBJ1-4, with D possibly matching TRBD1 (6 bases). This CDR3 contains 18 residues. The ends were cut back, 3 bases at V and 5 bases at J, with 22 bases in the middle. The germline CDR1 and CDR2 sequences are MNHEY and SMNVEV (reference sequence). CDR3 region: CASSLRLRGDGKNEKLFF. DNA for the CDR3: TGTGCCAGCAGTTTGCGATTAAGGGGGGACGGGAAAAATGAAAAACTGTTTTTT.

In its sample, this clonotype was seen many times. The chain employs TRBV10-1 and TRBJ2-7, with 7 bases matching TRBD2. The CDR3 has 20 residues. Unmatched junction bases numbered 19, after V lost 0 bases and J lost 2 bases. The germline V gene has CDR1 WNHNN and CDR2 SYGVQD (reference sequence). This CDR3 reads CASSESTAASGKTLAYEQYF. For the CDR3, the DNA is TGCGCCAGCAGTGAGTCGACGGCCGCTAGCGGAAAAACGTTGGCCTACGAGCAGTACTTC.

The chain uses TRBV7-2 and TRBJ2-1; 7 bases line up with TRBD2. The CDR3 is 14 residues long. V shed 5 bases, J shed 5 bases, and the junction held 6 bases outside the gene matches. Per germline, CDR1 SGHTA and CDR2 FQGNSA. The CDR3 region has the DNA TGTGCCAGCAGCCTTAGCGGGCAACACAATGAGCAGTTCTTC. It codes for CASSLSGQHNEQFF.